This T cell receptor beta chain was documented in a study of T cell responses to AZD1222 COVID-19 vaccine. V was pared by 4 bases and J by 2 bases, with 6 bases of the junction left unmatched. CDR1 is SNHLY and CDR2 is FYNNEI in the germline V gene. This CDR3 is 17 amino acids long. Sequencing was performed with immunoSEQ multiplex PCR; in TCRdb, only in-frame clones are kept and a portion is missing. The data contain 100,000 to 150,000 clones, approximately 90% of them singletons. The sequences come from peripheral blood, collected 28 days after the second AZD1222 dose. The gene calls are TRBV2 and TRBJ2-4, with TRBD2 matching 12 bases. This clonotype originated in an adult who received the AZD1222 COVID-19 vaccine. The CDR3 spells CASSARLAGATKNIQYF. CDR3 DNA sequence: TGTGCCAGCAGTGCGAGACTAGCGGGAGCGACCAAAAACATTCAGTACTTC.